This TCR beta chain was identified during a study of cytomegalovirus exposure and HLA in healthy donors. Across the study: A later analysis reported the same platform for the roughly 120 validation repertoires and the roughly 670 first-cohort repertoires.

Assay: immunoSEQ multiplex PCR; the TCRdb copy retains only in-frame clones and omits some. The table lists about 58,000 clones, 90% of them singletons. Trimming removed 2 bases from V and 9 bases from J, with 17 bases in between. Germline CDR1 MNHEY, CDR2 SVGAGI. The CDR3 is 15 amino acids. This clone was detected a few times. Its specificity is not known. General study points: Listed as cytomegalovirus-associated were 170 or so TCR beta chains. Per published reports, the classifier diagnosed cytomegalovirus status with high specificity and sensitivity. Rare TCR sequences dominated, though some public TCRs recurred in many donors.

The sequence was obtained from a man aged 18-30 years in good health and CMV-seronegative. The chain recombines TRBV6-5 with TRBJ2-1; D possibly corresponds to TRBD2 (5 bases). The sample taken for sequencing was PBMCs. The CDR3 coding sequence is TGTGCCAGCAGTTACCGGGTGGGAGCGGCAAGTGAGCAGTTCTTC. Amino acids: CASSYRVGAASEQFF.